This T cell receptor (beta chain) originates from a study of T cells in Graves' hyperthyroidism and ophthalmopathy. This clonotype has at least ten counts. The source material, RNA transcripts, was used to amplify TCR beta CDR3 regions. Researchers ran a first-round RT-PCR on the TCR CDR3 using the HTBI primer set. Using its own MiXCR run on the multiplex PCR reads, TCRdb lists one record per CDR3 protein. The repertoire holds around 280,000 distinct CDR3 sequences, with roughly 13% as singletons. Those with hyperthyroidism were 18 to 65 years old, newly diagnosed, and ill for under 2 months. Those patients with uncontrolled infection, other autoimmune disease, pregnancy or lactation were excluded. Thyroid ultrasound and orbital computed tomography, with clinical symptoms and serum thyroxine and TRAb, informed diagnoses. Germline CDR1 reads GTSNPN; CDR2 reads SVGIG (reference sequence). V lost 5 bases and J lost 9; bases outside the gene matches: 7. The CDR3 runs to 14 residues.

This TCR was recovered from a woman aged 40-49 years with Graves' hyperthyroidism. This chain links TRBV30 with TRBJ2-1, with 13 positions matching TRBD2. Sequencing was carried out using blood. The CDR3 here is CAWSSGTSGTEQFF. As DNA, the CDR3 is TGTGCCTGGTCATCCGGGACTAGCGGGACTGAGCAGTTCTTC.